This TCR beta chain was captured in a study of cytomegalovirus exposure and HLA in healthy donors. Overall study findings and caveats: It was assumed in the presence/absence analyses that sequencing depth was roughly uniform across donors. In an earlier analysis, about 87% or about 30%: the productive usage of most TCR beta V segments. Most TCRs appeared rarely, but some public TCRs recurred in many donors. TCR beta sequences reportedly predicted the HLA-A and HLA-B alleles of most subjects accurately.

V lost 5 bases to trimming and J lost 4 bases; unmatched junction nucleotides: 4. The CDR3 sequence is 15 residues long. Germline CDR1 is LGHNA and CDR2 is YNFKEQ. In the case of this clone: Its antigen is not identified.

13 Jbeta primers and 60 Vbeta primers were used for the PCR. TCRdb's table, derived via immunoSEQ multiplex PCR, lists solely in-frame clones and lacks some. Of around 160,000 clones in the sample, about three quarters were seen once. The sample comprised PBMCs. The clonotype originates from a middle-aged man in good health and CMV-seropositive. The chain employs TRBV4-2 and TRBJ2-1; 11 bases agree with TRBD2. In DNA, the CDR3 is TGTGCCAGCAGCGGGGGGACTAGCGGATACAATGAGCAGTTCTTC. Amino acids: CASSGGTSGYNEQFF.